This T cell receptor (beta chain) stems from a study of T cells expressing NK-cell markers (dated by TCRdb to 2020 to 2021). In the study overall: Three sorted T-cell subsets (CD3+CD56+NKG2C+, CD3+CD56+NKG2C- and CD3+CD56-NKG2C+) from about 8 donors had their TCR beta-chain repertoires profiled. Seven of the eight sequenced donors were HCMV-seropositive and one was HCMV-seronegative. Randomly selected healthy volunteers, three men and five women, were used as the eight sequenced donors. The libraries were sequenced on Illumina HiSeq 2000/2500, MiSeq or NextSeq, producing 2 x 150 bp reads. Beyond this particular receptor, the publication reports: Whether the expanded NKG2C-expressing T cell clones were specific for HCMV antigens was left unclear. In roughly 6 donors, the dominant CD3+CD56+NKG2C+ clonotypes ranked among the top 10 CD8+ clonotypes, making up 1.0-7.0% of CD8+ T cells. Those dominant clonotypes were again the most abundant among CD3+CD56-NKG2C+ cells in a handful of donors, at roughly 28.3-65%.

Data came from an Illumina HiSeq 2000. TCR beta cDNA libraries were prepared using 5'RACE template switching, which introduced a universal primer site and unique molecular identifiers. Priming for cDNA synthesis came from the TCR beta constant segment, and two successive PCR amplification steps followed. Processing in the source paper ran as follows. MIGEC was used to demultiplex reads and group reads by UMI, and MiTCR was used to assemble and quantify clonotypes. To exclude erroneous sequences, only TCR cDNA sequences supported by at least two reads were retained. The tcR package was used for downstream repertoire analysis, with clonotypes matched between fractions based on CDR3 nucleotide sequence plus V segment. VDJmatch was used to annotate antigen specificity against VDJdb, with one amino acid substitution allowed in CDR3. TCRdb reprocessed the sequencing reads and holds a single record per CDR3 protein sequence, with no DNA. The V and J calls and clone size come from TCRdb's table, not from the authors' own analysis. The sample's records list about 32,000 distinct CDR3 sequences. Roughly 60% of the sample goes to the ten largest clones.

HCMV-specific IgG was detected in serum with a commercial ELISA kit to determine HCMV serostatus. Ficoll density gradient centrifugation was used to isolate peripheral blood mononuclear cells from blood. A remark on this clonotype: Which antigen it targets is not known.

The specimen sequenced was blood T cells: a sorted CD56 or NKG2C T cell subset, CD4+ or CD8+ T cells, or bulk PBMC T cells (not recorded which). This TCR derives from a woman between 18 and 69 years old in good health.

CDR3 protein: CASSYSNELASYEQYF. The rearrangement combines TRBV6-5 with TRBJ2-7. Taken from cysteine to phenylalanine, the CDR3 has 16 residues. The entry carries no DNA sequence. Per the germline V gene, MNHEY is the CDR1 and SVGAGI is the CDR2.